This T cell receptor beta chain stems from a study of T cells expressing NK-cell markers. CDR1 is MNHEY and CDR2 is SMNVEV in the germline V gene (reference sequence). This CDR3 contains 15 residues. For each CDR3 protein, TCRdb gives one entry from its re-call of the 5' RACE reads, without DNA. This listing includes 150,000 or so distinct CDR3 sequences. The rearrangement uses TRBV27 and TRBJ2-1; absent DNA, TCRdb's TRBD1 call cannot be checked. The sample consisted of blood T cells: a sorted CD56 or NKG2C T cell subset, CD4+ or CD8+ T cells, or bulk PBMC T cells (not recorded which). The sequence was collected from a woman aged 50 to 60 in good health. This CDR3 is CASSRAAFDYNEQFF.